One and the same sample provided the 20 T cell receptor beta chains below, sequenced in a study of blood T cells in healthy people across ages. A J-beta primer mix and a sample-barcoded 5' primer were used in a second PCR of roughly 7 to 12 cycles. TCRdb itself ran the 5' RACE reads through MiXCR, one entry per CDR3 protein. The table has 1.2 million to 1.5 million distinct CDR3 sequences, approximately 63% seen once. Source material: blood. These receptors were obtained from a young man in good health.

This clonotype was counted between two and nine times. This chain connects TRBV30 to TRBJ1-6; D is perhaps TRBD1 (6 bases). CDR1 is GTSNPN, CDR2 SVGIG, per germline (reference sequence). Trimming left V 3 bases short and J 5 bases short, with 11 bases between. This CDR3 spans 14 amino acids. The CDR3 DNA reads as TGTGCCTGGAGCGGGGGGCAGGATAATTCACCCCTCCACTTT. Translated, it gives CAWSGGQDNSPLHF.

The chain couples TRBV5-5 to TRBJ1-4; tentatively, D is TRBD1 (5 bases). The V end was cut by 4 bases, the J end by 5 bases, with 15 bases between. Germline V gene sequence: CDR1 SGHKS, CDR2 YYEKEE (reference sequence). CDR3 length: 15 residues. DNA for the CDR3: TGTGCCAGCAGCGTCCCCGGGACGGAGAATGAAAAACTGTTTTTT. It yields the protein CASSVPGTENEKLFF.

The chain has TRBV20-1 and TRBJ1-6; D uncertain. The CDR3 has 16 amino acids. Germline assignment: CDR1 DFQATT and CDR2 SNEGSKA (reference sequence). V lost 2 bases and J lost 0, with 11 bases in between. The chain's CDR3 is CSARRQASSYNSPLHF. As DNA, the CDR3 is TGCAGTGCTAGAAGGCAAGCGAGCTCCTATAATTCACCCCTCCACTTT.

The chain recombines TRBV7-2 with TRBJ2-5, with TRBD2 matching over 8 bases. The germline V gene encodes CDR1 SGHTA and CDR2 FQGNSA. This CDR3 spans 15 amino acids. The V gene end was trimmed by 2 bases and the J gene end by 1 base; junction bases not matched to a gene: 3. The chain's CDR3 is CASSLPGTSQETQYF. The CDR3 DNA reads TGTGCCAGCAGCTTACCAGGGACTAGCCAAGAGACCCAGTACTTC.

CDR3 loop: CASSQVVTVVANYGYTF. CDR3 DNA sequence: TGTGCCAGCAGCCAAGTCGTGACAGTCGTAGCTAACTATGGCTACACCTTC. This chain connects TRBV4-2 to TRBJ1-2; a weak D match, TRBD1 (5 bases). CDR1 is LGHNA and CDR2 is YNFKEQ in the germline V gene. Trimming removed 1 base from V and 0 bases from J, with 15 bases in between. This CDR3 region has 17 residues.

V is TRBV6-5 and J is TRBJ2-1, with TRBD1 identical over 10 bases. The CDR3 contains 20 residues. Trimming took 0 bases from V and 0 from J; bases not matched to a gene: 11. The germline CDR1 and CDR2 sequences are MNHEY and SVGAGI. In nucleotides, the CDR3 is TGTGCCAGCAGTTACTCGACGGGACAGGGGAAGAGAAGCTCCTACAATGAGCAGTTCTTC. Residues: CASSYSTGQGKRSSYNEQFF.

The chain carries TRBV20-1 and TRBJ2-1; TRBD2 agrees at 15 bases. J was trimmed by 3 bases and V by 3 bases; bases with no gene match: 9. The germline V gene encodes CDR1 DFQATT and CDR2 SNEGSKA (reference sequence). The CDR3 length is 18 residues. The CDR3 protein is CSARGTSGRSHRYNEQFF. The CDR3 coding sequence is TGCAGTGCTAGGGGGACTAGCGGGAGGTCCCATCGCTACAATGAGCAGTTCTTC.

The CDR3 loop is CSVLGTGKLPNYGYTF. Written as DNA, the CDR3 is TGCAGCGTTCTTGGGACAGGGAAATTACCTAACTATGGCTACACCTTC. The chain carries TRBV29-1 and TRBJ1-2; 9 positions agree with TRBD1. V lost 5 bases to trimming and J lost 0 bases; unmatched junction nucleotides: 10. CDR1 and CDR2 from the germline V gene are SQVTM and ANQGSEA. The CDR3 has 16 residues.

This chain uses TRBV11-1 with TRBJ2-5; no firm D call. The germline V and J ends were trimmed by 2 bases and 0 bases, with 13 bases remaining between them. The CDR3 is made up of 16 amino acids. The germline V gene has CDR1 SGHAT and CDR2 FQDESV (reference sequence). CDR3 loop: CASSLRVLSYQETQYF. In DNA, the CDR3 is TGTGCCAGCAGCTTAAGGGTGCTATCGTACCAAGAGACCCAGTACTTC.

V is TRBV4-1 and J is TRBJ2-1; 9 bases agree with TRBD2. The CDR3 is 18 amino acids. V gave up 7 bases and J gave up 0 bases; unmatched junction bases: 13. The germline V gene has CDR1 MGHRA and CDR2 YSYEKL. CDR3 in DNA: TGCGCCAGCACCCCCTACAGGCTAGCGGGATCCTCCTACAATGAGCAGTTCTTC. Protein sequence: CASTPYRLAGSSYNEQFF.

The rearrangement uses TRBV9 and TRBJ2-5; D is ambiguous. The germline V gene encodes CDR1 SGDLS and CDR2 YYNGEE. The V end lost 3 bases, the J end lost 1 base, and 19 bases lay between the germline ends. This CDR3 contains 17 residues. The DNA for the CDR3 is TGTGCCAGCAGCGCGAGTTTGCACACGGATGGCCAAGAGACCCAGTACTTC. It yields the protein CASSASLHTDGQETQYF. The entire variable domain, with the rest obtained from reference TRBV9 and TRBJ2-5, is as follows: DSGVTQTPKHLITATGQRVTLRCSPRSGDLSVYWYQQSLDQGLQFLIQYYNGEERAKGNILERFSAQQFPDLHSELNLSSLELGDSALYFCASSASLHTDGQETQYFGPGTRLLVL.

The chain combines TRBV29-1 with TRBJ1-5; TRBD1 is a possible D gene (5 bases). The germline CDR1 and CDR2 sequences are SQVTM and ANQGSEA. The CDR3 spans 14 residues. The V end was cut by 6 bases, the J end by 2 bases, with 14 bases between. Here the CDR3 reads CSVGDEGRNQPQHF. CDR3 DNA sequence: TGCAGCGTGGGTGACGAGGGGCGCAATCAGCCCCAGCATTTT.

The chain carries TRBV2 and TRBJ2-1; 8 bases agree with TRBD2. Looked up from germline, CDR1 is SNHLY and CDR2 is FYNNEI. After removal of 6 bases from V and 6 bases from J, the junction contained 16 bases not matched to a gene. The CDR3 is 17 residues long. In nucleotides, the CDR3 is TGTGCCAGCAGCGAACAACCCGTGGCGGGGGGTTGCAATGAGCAGTTCTTC. It specifies CASSEQPVAGGCNEQFF.

This clonotype turned up a few times. This chain links TRBV15 with TRBJ1-2; 8 bases map to TRBD1. Germline lookup yields CDR1 LNHNV and CDR2 YYDKDF (reference sequence). After removal of 5 bases from V and 2 bases from J, the junction contained 7 bases not matched to a gene. The CDR3 length is 15 residues. The CDR3 here is CATSDWDRRNYGYTF. The DNA for the CDR3 is TGTGCCACCAGCGATTGGGACAGGAGGAACTATGGCTACACCTTC.

The chain combines TRBV12-3 or TRBV12-4 with TRBJ2-5; unclear D gene. CDR3 length equals 15 residues. With 6 bases removed from V and 2 bases from J, the gap between germline ends came to 16 bases. CDR3 bases: TGTGCCAGCAGCCCCATGGGCCCTTTTCAAGAGACCCAGTACTTC. Its translation is CASSPMGPFQETQYF.

The V gene is TRBV6-5, the J gene TRBJ1-5, with D tentatively TRBD1 (5 bases). The CDR3 contains 13 residues. Germline CDR1 is MNHEY and CDR2 is SVGAGI. Trimming removed 8 bases from V and 4 bases from J, with 12 bases in between. The CDR3 reads CASEEGLNQPQHF. CDR3 nucleotide sequence: TGTGCCAGCGAGGAGGGACTTAATCAGCCCCAGCATTTT.

Only a few counts were recorded for this clonotype. The CDR3 loop reads CASSEHGQDEQYF. CDR3 DNA sequence: TGTGCCAGCAGTGAACACGGGCAGGACGAGCAGTACTTC. The chain has TRBV25-1 and TRBJ2-7, with D unresolved. V was clipped by 2 bases and J by 5 bases, with 10 bases between them. The CDR3 sequence is 13 residues long. Germline assignment: CDR1 MGHDK and CDR2 SYGVNS.

The V and J genes are TRBV3-1 and TRBJ1-6; 7 positions agree with TRBD1. This CDR3 is built from 16 residues. J gave up 5 bases and V 3 bases, and 7 bases lay outside the gene matches. Germline CDR1 LGHDT, CDR2 YNNKEL (reference sequence). The CDR3 protein is CASSQAATGNNSPLHF. CDR3 in DNA: TGTGCCAGCAGCCAGGCCGCGACAGGGAATAATTCACCCCTCCACTTT.

The genes are TRBV6-5 and TRBJ2-6; D is unresolved. The germline V gene encodes CDR1 MNHEY and CDR2 SVGAGI. The CDR3 runs 17 residues. The ends were cut back, 0 bases at V and 2 bases at J, with 11 bases in the middle. The CDR3 DNA reads as TGTGCCAGCAGTTACTCAGTAGGTCCGGCTGGGGCCAACGTCCTGACTTTC. Protein sequence: CASSYSVGPAGANVLTF.

The V gene is TRBV20-1, the J gene TRBJ2-7; 9 positions match TRBD2. The CDR3 is 14 residues long. The germline CDR1 and CDR2 sequences are DFQATT and SNEGSKA (reference sequence). The J segment lost 4 bases and the V segment lost 3 bases, leaving 7 bases of the junction unmatched. DNA of the CDR3: TGCAGTGCTAGTGGCGGGGGGGCTCTTTACGAGCAGTACTTC. Protein: CSASGGGALYEQYF.